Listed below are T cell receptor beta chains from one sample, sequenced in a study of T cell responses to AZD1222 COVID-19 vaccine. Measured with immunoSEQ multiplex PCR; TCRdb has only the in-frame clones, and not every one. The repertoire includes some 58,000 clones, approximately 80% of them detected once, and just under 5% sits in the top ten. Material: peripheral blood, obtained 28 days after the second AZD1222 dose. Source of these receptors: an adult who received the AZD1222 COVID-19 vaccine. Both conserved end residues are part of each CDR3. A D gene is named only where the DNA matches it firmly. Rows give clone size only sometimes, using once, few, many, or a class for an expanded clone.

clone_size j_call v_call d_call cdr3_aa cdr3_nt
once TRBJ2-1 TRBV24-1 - CATSPGPPLYNEQFF TGTGCCACCAGCCCGGGACCTCCTCTCTACAATGAGCAGTTCTTC
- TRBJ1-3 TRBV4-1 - CASSQDKGGRENTIYF TGCGCCAGCAGCCAAGACAAGGGTGGGAGAGAAAACACCATATATTTT
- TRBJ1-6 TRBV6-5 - CASSYVGDTNSPLHF TGTGCCAGCAGTTACGTCGGGGACACTAATTCACCCCTCCACTTT
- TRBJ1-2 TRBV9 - CASSPGSGGYTF TGTGCCAGCAGCCCCGGTAGTGGGGGCTACACCTTC
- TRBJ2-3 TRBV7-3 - CASSAGGHYTDTQYF TGTGCCAGCAGCGCCGGGGGTCATTACACAGATACGCAGTATTTT
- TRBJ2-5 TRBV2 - CASRPRETAKQETQYF TGTGCCAGCAGACCTAGGGAGACAGCGAAGCAAGAGACCCAGTACTTC
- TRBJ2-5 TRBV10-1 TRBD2 CASSEQGLAGGVETQYF TGCGCCAGCAGTGAGCAGGGTCTAGCGGGAGGTGTGGAGACCCAGTACTTC
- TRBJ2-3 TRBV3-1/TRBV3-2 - CASSQDGSFVDTQYF TGTGCCAGCAGCCAAGATGGGAGTTTTGTAGATACGCAGTATTTT
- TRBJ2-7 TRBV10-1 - CASSALLDSAQYF TGCGCCAGCAGTGCCCTGTTGGACTCCGCGCAGTACTTC
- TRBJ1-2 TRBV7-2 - CASSLVSRDYGYTF TGTGCCAGCAGCTTAGTTTCCAGGGACTATGGCTACACCTTC
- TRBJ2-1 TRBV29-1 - CSANTGPVRFF TGCAGCGCAAATACAGGGCCAGTGCGGTTCTTC
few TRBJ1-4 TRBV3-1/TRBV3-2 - CASSQEGRAKKLFF TGTGCCAGCAGCCAAGAGGGCAGGGCGAAAAAACTGTTTTTT
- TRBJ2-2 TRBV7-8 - CASSPKINTGELFF TGTGCCAGCAGCCCTAAGATCAACACCGGGGAGCTGTTTTTT
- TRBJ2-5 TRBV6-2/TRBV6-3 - CASNPGVQEETQYF TGTGCCAGCAACCCCGGTGTTCAGGAAGAGACCCAGTACTTC
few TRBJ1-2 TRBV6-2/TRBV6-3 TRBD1 CASSYPMGQPNYGYTF TGTGCCAGCAGTTACCCAATGGGACAGCCTAACTATGGCTACACCTTC
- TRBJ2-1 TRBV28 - CASSLDRRVTQFF TGTGCCAGCAGTTTAGATCGGCGGGTGACGCAGTTCTTC
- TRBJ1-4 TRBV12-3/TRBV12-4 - CASSPEGEKLFF TGTGCCAGCAGCCCCGAGGGTGAAAAACTGTTTTTT
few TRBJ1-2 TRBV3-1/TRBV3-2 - CASSQGNRDYGYTF TGTGCCAGCAGCCAAGGAAACAGGGACTATGGCTACACCTTC
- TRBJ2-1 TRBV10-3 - CAISEGGAELYEQFF TGTGCCATCAGCGAGGGGGGTGCGGAGTTATATGAGCAGTTCTTC
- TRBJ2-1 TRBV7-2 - CASSLVVSHRSYNEQFF TGTGCCAGCAGCTTAGTCGTCAGTCACCGCTCCTACAATGAGCAGTTCTTC
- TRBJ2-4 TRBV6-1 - CASSELYIQYF TGTGCCAGCAGTGAACTCTACATTCAGTACTTC
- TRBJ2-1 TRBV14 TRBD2 CASSLLAGAYNEQFF TGTGCCAGCAGCCTACTAGCGGGAGCCTACAATGAGCAGTTCTTC
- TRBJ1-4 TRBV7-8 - CASSSTRAATNEKLFF TGTGCCAGCAGCTCCACCAGGGCTGCAACTAATGAAAAACTGTTTTTT
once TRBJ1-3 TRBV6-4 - CASSDPNMTQPSGNTIYF TGTGCCAGCAGTGACCCCAACATGACCCAACCCTCTGGAAACACCATATATTTT
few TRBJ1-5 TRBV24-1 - CATSERGSNQPQHF TGTGCCACCAGTGAGAGGGGGTCGAATCAGCCCCAGCATTTT
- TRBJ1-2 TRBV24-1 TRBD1 CATSAPGQGASGYTF TGTGCCACCAGTGCCCCCGGACAGGGGGCGTCCGGCTACACCTTC
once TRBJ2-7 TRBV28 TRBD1 CASSLGTVLYEQYF TGTGCCAGCAGTTTGGGGACAGTTCTTTACGAGCAGTACTTC
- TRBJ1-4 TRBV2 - CASSEAGYPGEKLFF TGTGCCAGCAGTGAAGCTGGCTATCCCGGCGAAAAACTGTTTTTT
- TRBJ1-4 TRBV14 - CASSQVSGQSEKLFF TGTGCCAGCAGCCAAGTTTCTGGACAGTCTGAAAAACTGTTTTTT
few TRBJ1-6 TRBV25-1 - CASSVLSANGPLHF TGTGCCAGCAGTGTTTTGAGTGCCAACGGACCCCTCCACTTT
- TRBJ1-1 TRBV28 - CASSSLDSEAFF TGTGCCAGCAGTTCACTTGACAGTGAAGCTTTCTTT
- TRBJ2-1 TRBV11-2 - CASSLEGAAGSYNEQFF TGTGCCAGCAGCTTAGAGGGGGCGGCTGGCTCCTACAATGAGCAGTTCTTC
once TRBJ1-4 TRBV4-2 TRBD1 CASSPTGGAGEKLFF TGTGCCAGCAGCCCCACAGGGGGCGCAGGGGAAAAACTGTTTTTT
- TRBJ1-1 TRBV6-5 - CASRHDSAGNTEAFF TGTGCCAGCAGACACGACTCAGCCGGTAACACTGAAGCTTTCTTT
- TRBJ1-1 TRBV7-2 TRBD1 CASSKRTGTVLEAFF TGTGCCAGCAGCAAACGGACAGGGACGGTCCTTGAAGCTTTCTTT
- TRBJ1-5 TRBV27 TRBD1 CASRGQGLQPQHF TGTGCCAGCAGGGGACAGGGGTTGCAGCCCCAGCATTTT
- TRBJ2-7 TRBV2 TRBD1 CASSDRGQGEQYF TGTGCCAGCAGTGACAGGGGGCAGGGCGAGCAGTACTTC
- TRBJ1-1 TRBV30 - CAWAQTNTEAFF TGTGCCTGGGCACAGACCAACACTGAAGCTTTCTTT
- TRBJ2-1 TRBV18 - CASSPQTNEQFF TGTGCCAGCTCACCACAGACGAATGAGCAGTTCTTC
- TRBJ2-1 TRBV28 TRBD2 CASRPSGVISYNEQFF TGTGCCAGCAGGCCTAGCGGGGTGATATCCTACAATGAGCAGTTCTTC
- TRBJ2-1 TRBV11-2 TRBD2 CASRVHSGPRGEQFF TGTGCCAGCAGAGTTCATAGCGGGCCTCGAGGTGAGCAGTTCTTC
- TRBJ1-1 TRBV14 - CASSRRYSPGTEAFF TGTGCCAGCAGCCGCCGGTATAGTCCGGGGACTGAAGCTTTCTTT
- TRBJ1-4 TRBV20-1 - CSARAYEKLFF TGCAGTGCTAGGGCCTATGAAAAACTGTTTTTT
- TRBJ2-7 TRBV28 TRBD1 CASSFGQGLDHF TGTGCCAGCAGTTTTGGACAGGGCTTGGACCACTTC
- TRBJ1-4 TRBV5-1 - CASSFGRDDEKLFF TGCGCCAGCAGCTTTGGCAGGGACGATGAAAAACTGTTTTTT
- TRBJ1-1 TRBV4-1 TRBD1 CASSLRGPANTEAFF TGCGCCAGCAGCCTGAGGGGGCCGGCGAACACTGAAGCTTTCTTT
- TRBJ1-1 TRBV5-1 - CASSFEQGNTEAFF TGCGCCAGCAGCTTTGAACAGGGGAACACTGAAGCTTTCTTT
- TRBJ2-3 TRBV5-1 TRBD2 CASSLAGSGRSDTQYF TGCGCCAGCAGCTTGGCGGGTAGCGGGAGATCAGATACGCAGTATTTT
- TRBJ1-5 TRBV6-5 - CASGGLINQPQHF TGTGCCAGCGGGGGACTGATCAATCAGCCCCAGCATTTT
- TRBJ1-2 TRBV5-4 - CASSWGAGARHGYTF TGTGCCAGCAGCTGGGGGGCGGGGGCAAGACATGGCTACACCTTC
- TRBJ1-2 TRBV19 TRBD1 CASGGRGRDGYTF TGTGCCAGTGGAGGCAGGGGGCGGGATGGCTACACCTTC
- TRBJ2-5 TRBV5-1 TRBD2 CASSFPPSGRGETQYF TGCGCCAGCAGCTTCCCCCCCAGCGGGAGAGGGGAGACCCAGTACTTC
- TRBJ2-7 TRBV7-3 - CASSLSTGTPYEQYF TGTGCCAGCAGCTTGAGCACCGGGACCCCCTACGAGCAGTACTTC
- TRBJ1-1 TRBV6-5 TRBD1 CASSRTGTNTEAFF TGTGCCAGCAGTCGGACAGGGACTAACACTGAAGCTTTCTTT
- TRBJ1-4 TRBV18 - CASSPIRQDGSGEKLFF TGTGCCAGCTCACCTATTCGACAGGATGGTAGTGGAGAAAAACTGTTTTTT
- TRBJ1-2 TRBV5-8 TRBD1 CASSLRGRDYGYTF TGTGCCAGCAGCTTGAGGGGGCGCGACTATGGCTACACCTTC
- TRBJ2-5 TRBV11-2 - CASSFGGGAETQYF TGTGCCAGCAGCTTTGGAGGGGGAGCAGAGACCCAGTACTTC
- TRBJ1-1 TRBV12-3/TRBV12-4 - CASSKRDVLTAFF TGTGCCAGCAGTAAAAGGGACGTCCTCACGGCTTTCTTT